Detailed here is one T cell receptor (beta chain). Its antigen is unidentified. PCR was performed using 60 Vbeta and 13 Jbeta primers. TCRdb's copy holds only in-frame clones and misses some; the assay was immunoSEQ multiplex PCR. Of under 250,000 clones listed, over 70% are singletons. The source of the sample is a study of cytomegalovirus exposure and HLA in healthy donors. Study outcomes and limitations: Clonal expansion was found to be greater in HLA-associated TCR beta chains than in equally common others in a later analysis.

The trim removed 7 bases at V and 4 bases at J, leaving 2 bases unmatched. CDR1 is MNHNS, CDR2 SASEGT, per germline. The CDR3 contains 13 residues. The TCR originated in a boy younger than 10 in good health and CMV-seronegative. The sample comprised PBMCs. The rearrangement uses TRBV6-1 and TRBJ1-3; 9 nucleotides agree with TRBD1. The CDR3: CASTGQGGNTIYF. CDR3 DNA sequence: TGTGCCAGCACTGGACAGGGGGGAAACACCATATATTTT.